This T cell receptor (beta chain) was documented in a study of blood T cell repertoires in COVID-19. Across the whole study: Sources were T cells, B-cell-depleted T cells, or PBMCs; the material itself was cDNA or gDNA.

Repertoires were generated with immunoSEQ multiplex PCR, while TCRdb's copy carries only in-frame clones and drops some. The sample lists 80,000 to 95,000 clones, about 76% seen once, with approximately 10% in the top ten. The CDR3 extends over 17 amino acids. V lost 0 bases to trimming and J lost 3 bases, with 15 bases between them. CDR1 and CDR2 from the germline V gene are LNHDA and SQIVND (reference sequence). The chain couples TRBV19 to TRBJ1-5, with D possibly TRBD1 on 5 matching bases. This receptor was taken from an elderly woman with acute or convalescent COVID-19. Sequencing was carried out using peripheral blood. CDR3 coding DNA: TGTGCCAGTAGTATAGATGGGGGGGGAATGATCAATCAGCCCCAGCATTTT. Its translation: CASSIDGGGMINQPQHF.